Below, 16 T cell receptor beta chains from the same sample are listed, as sequenced in a study of T cell responses to AZD1222 COVID-19 vaccine. Sequenced by immunoSEQ multiplex PCR; TCRdb stores in-frame clones only, minus some. The data hold approximately 150,000 clones, with roughly 87% observed a single time. Sequencing used peripheral blood, obtained 28 days after the second AZD1222 dose. Every receptor here comes from an adult who received the AZD1222 COVID-19 vaccine.

V and J are TRBV28 and TRBJ2-7; 8 bases align to TRBD1. Losses at the gene ends were 5 bases for V and 2 bases for J; bases not matched to a gene: 5. The germline V gene encodes CDR1 MDHEN and CDR2 SYDVKM. The CDR3 runs to 14 residues. The CDR3 nucleotides read TGTGCCAGCAGTCCAGGGGGCCAAACCTACGAGCAGTACTTC. Translation: CASSPGGQTYEQYF.

The rearrangement uses TRBV3-1 (or the pseudogene TRBV3-2) and TRBJ1-2; tentative D call: TRBD1 (5 bases). Germline CDR1 and CDR2: LGHDT and YNNKEL (reference sequence). This CDR3 is built from 13 residues. The V gene lost 2 bases and the J gene lost 4 bases, with 8 bases spanning the gap. CDR3 in DNA: TGTGCCAGCAGCCAAACAGGTGCCTATGGCTACACCTTC. The encoded protein is CASSQTGAYGYTF.

The chain has TRBV5-1 and TRBJ1-4, with a tentative D call TRBD1 (5 bases). Between the trimmed V and J ends, which lost 0 bases and 8 bases, there was a span of 11 bases. The CDR3 length is 14 residues. Germline V gene data show CDR1 as SGHRS and CDR2 as YFSETQ. DNA for the CDR3: TGCGCCAGCAGCTTGGGACAGCGTAAAGAAAAACTGTTTTTT. Translation gives CASSLGQRKEKLFF.

The rearrangement links TRBV5-6 to TRBJ2-5, with 8 bases aligning to TRBD2. Looked up from germline, CDR1 is SGHDT and CDR2 is YYEEEE. The CDR3 is 14 residues long. V lost 2 bases, J lost 5 bases, and 5 bases stayed unmatched. This CDR3 is CASSLAGASETQYF. The CDR3 DNA is TGTGCCAGCAGCTTAGCGGGGGCGTCGGAGACCCAGTACTTC.

This chain joins TRBV10-3 and TRBJ2-7; 7 nucleotides match TRBD1. CDR3 length: 12 residues. CDR1 ENHRY and CDR2 SYGVKD come from the germline V gene. V shed 4 bases, J shed 5 bases, and the junction held 2 bases outside the gene matches. This CDR3 is CAISGQGDEQYF. As DNA, the CDR3 is TGTGCCATCAGTGGACAGGGAGACGAGCAGTACTTC.

This chain joins TRBV2 and TRBJ2-7, with D tentatively TRBD1 or TRBD2 (5 bases each). The CDR3 is made up of 14 amino acids. Germline V gene data show CDR1 as SNHLY and CDR2 as FYNNEI. V gave up 6 bases and J gave up 5 bases, with 17 bases separating them. CDR3 protein: CASRGDSSGHEQYF. CDR3 DNA sequence: TGTGCCAGCAGGGGAGACAGTTCGGGCCACGAGCAGTACTTC.

The genes are TRBV7-8 and TRBJ2-4, with D tentatively TRBD2 (5 bases). Between the trimmed V and J ends, which lost 0 bases and 0 bases, there was a span of 9 bases. CDR1 SGHVS and CDR2 FQNEAQ come from the germline V gene. This CDR3 spans 16 amino acids. The CDR3 loop is CASSLAAGKAKNIQYF. DNA for the CDR3: TGTGCCAGCAGCTTAGCTGCGGGCAAAGCCAAAAACATTCAGTACTTC.

The chain is built from TRBV5-1 and TRBJ1-2; TRBD1 agrees at 9 bases. CDR1 and CDR2 (germline): SGHRS, YFSETQ. The ends lost 0 bases at V and 2 bases at J; junction bases unmatched: 11. The CDR3 runs to 18 residues. CDR3 protein: CASSLDWTRTGDNYGYTF. CDR3 in DNA: TGCGCCAGCAGCTTGGATTGGACTCGGACAGGGGACAACTATGGCTACACCTTC.

The chain employs TRBV3-1 (or the pseudogene TRBV3-2) and TRBJ1-6; unclear D gene. This CDR3 has 14 amino acids. V lost 1 base and J lost 7, with 8 bases in between. Germline V gives CDR1 LGHDT, CDR2 YNNKEL (reference sequence). The CDR3 DNA reads TGTGCCAGCAGCCAAGTGAACAGCAATTCACCCCTCCACTTT. It translates to CASSQVNSNSPLHF.

This chain uses TRBV7-3 with TRBJ2-7; tentatively, D is TRBD2 (5 bases). The CDR3 consists of 13 residues. Looked up from germline, CDR1 is SGHTA and CDR2 is FQGTGA. Trimming took 5 bases from V and 3 from J, leaving 11 bases between them. CDR3 nucleotides: TGTGCCAGCAGCCTAGGACTCAACTACGAGCAGTACTTC. Its translation is CASSLGLNYEQYF.

This clone was seen just once. The chain carries TRBV29-1 and TRBJ2-7; a weak D match, TRBD1 (5 bases). Trimming left V 6 bases short and J 0 bases short, with 15 bases between. This CDR3 region has 14 residues. The germline V gene encodes CDR1 SQVTM and CDR2 ANQGSEA. The CDR3 DNA reads as TGCAGCGTAAGCAGGGCCTTGAGCTCCTACGAGCAGTACTTC. It yields the protein CSVSRALSSYEQYF.

The rearrangement joins TRBV11-2 to TRBJ1-3; D call uncertain. The germline V gene encodes CDR1 SGHAT and CDR2 FQNNGV. The V end was cut by 1 base, the J end by 0 bases, with 4 bases between. This CDR3 is 14 amino acids long. CDR3 in DNA: TGTGCCAGCAGCTTAGCAGTCTCTGGAAACACCATATATTTT. Translation gives CASSLAVSGNTIYF.

This clone was picked up one time. This rearrangement joins TRBV15 to TRBJ2-1; TRBD2 agrees at 9 bases. The CDR3 has 19 residues. J gave up 2 bases and V 7 bases, and 18 bases lay outside the gene matches. Germline V gene data show CDR1 as LNHNV and CDR2 as YYDKDF (reference sequence). The CDR3 DNA reads TGTGCCACCACCCCGGGAGGAGCGGGAGGCAGAGGGGCCTACAATGAGCAGTTCTTC. Residues: CATTPGGAGGRGAYNEQFF. Complete variable domain (other parts from reference TRBV15 and TRBJ2-1): DAMVIQNPRYQVTQFGKPVTLSCSQTLNHNVMYWYQQKSSQAPKLLFHYYDKDFNNEADTPDNFQSRRPNTSFCFLDIRSPGLGDTAMYLCATTPGGAGGRGAYNEQFFGPGTRLTVL.

This clone came up once. The chain joins TRBV28 to TRBJ1-1; D is possibly TRBD1 (6 bases). The germline V gene has CDR1 MDHEN and CDR2 SYDVKM. The V and J ends lost 5 bases and 4 bases respectively, with 17 bases between them. This CDR3 comprises 15 residues. DNA of the CDR3: TGTGCCAGCAGTCCCGCGGGCGGGGGCCGCACTGAAGCTTTCTTT. This gives the protein CASSPAGGGRTEAFF.

The chain has TRBV7-2 and TRBJ1-5; the match to TRBD1 covers 8 bases. V trimming: 1 base; J trimming: 7 bases; junction bases outside the gene matches: 9. Germline V lookup: CDR1 SGHTA, CDR2 FQGNSA. This CDR3 contains 16 residues. CDR3 DNA sequence: TGTGCCAGCAGCTTAGACTGGACAGGGTATGGGCAGCCCCAGCATTTT. Translated, it gives CASSLDWTGYGQPQHF.

The CDR3 nucleotides read TGCGCCAGCAGCTTGCCCCTAGCGGGGGCGGGCACAGATACGCAGTATTTT. This codes for CASSLPLAGAGTDTQYF. This chain connects TRBV5-1 to TRBJ2-3; TRBD2 matches 10 bases. With 1 base clipped from V and 1 base from J, the junction kept 6 bases outside the gene matches. This CDR3 is 17 amino acids long. In germline, CDR1 is SGHRS, CDR2 YFSETQ.